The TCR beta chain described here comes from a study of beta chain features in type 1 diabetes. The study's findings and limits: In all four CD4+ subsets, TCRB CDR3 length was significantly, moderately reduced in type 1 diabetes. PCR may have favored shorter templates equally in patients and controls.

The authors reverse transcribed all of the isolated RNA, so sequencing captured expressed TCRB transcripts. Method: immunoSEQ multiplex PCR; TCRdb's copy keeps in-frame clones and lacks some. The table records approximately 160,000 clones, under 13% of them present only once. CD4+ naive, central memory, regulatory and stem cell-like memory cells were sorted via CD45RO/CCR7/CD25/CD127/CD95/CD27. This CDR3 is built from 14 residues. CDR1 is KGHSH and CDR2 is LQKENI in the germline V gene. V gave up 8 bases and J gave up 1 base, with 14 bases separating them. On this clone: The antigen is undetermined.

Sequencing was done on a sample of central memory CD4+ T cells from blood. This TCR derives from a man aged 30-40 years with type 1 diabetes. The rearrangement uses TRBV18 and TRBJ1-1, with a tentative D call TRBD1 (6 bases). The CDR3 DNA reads TGTGCCAGCCAGGGGTCCCGAGGGAACACTGAAGCTTTCTTT. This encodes CASQGSRGNTEAFF.